Each of the 32 T cell receptor beta chains below was sequenced from the same sample in a study of shared clonotypes between healthy human individuals. The protocol was immunoSEQ multiplex PCR, while the TCRdb copy is restricted to in-frame clones and leaves out a portion. The sample includes millions of clones, 90% to 95% of them seen just once. Sequencing input: naive CD4+ T cells sorted from blood. Subset in this sample: CD45RA+ positively selected. These receptors were taken from a man between 18 and 35 years old in good health.

The rearrangement uses TRBV19 and TRBJ2-4; D is uncertain. Germline CDR1 LNHDA, CDR2 SQIVND (reference sequence). V lost 7 bases, J lost 7 bases, and 2 bases lay in between. The CDR3 consists of 9 residues. The CDR3 sequence: CASKNIQYF. The CDR3 nucleotides are TGTGCCAGTAAGAACATTCAGTACTTC.

This sequence joins TRBV7-9 and TRBJ2-5; unclear D gene. The J call may be incorrect, as the DNA end agrees better with TRBJ2-7. Looked up from germline, CDR1 is SEHNR and CDR2 is FQNEAQ (reference sequence). CDR3 length: 14 amino acids. This CDR3 reads CASSLATLSYEQYF. The CDR3 DNA is TGTGCCAGCAGCTTAGCGACATTATCCTACGAGCAGTACTTC.

The CDR3 region has the DNA TGTGCCAGCATTTTGAGGGCGGGTGAGCAGTACTTC. Translating gives CASILRAGEQYF. The chain links TRBV2 to TRBJ2-7; D is perhaps TRBD2 (5 bases). Trimming cost V 7 bases and J 7 bases, with 14 bases left between them. CDR3 length: 12 amino acids. The germline V gene has CDR1 SNHLY and CDR2 FYNNEI.

The V and J genes are TRBV7-2 and TRBJ2-3; 9 nucleotides align to TRBD1. The CDR3 consists of 16 residues. The ends lost 5 bases at V and 0 bases at J; junction bases unmatched: 6. Germline V gives CDR1 SGHTA, CDR2 FQGNSA. The CDR3 here is CASSKMGQGSTDTQYF. CDR3 DNA: TGTGCCAGCAGCAAAATGGGACAGGGAAGCACAGATACGCAGTATTTT.

V is TRBV6-5 and J is TRBJ1-1, with D uncertain. Trimming pared 8 bases from V and 4 bases from J, leaving 17 bases between. The CDR3 has 14 residues. Germline CDR1 reads MNHEY; CDR2 reads SVGAGI. CDR3 loop: CASCQAGIGTEAFF. CDR3 nucleotide sequence: TGTGCCAGCTGTCAAGCGGGGATTGGCACTGAAGCTTTCTTT.

Worth noting for this clone: The sample contains more than one DNA sequence encoding this CDR3. The chain employs TRBV14 and TRBJ2-3; D ambiguous. V was cut by 4 bases and J by 0 bases, with 5 bases left in between. CDR3 size: 13 residues. Per the germline V gene, CDR1 is SGHDN and CDR2 is FVKESK. CDR3 sequence: CASSPYSTDTQYF. CDR3 nucleotide sequence: TGTGCCAGCAGCCCTTATAGCACAGATACGCAGTATTTT.

This clone came up once. The chain has TRBV7-2 and TRBJ1-1; 7 nucleotides align to TRBD1. CDR3 size: 14 residues. V lost 5 bases, J lost 2 bases, and 5 bases stayed unmatched. Germline loops: CDR1 SGHTA, CDR2 FQGNSA. The CDR3 bases are TGTGCCAGCAGCCAAAGACAGGGAAACACTGAAGCTTTCTTT. Translating it yields CASSQRQGNTEAFF. Full variable domain (outside the CDR3, taken from reference TRBV7-2 and TRBJ1-1): GAGVSQSPSNKVTEKGKDVELRCDPISGHTALYWYRQSLGQGLEFLIYFQGNSAPDKSGLPSDRFSAERTGGSVSTLTIQRTQQEDSAVYLCASSQRQGNTEAFFGQGTRLTVV.

The J gene is TRBJ1-2, the V gene TRBV19; 11 bases line up with TRBD1. The germline CDR1 and CDR2 sequences are LNHDA and SQIVND (reference sequence). There are 16 residues in the CDR3. The junction had 12 bases not matched to a gene; V was cut back by 9 bases and J by 3 bases. This CDR3 is CASRDLPGQGDYGYTF. The CDR3 DNA reads TGTGCCAGCAGGGATCTACCGGGACAGGGGGACTATGGCTACACCTTC. The full variable domain, its missing parts supplied by reference TRBV19 and TRBJ1-2, is DGGITQSPKYLFRKEGQNVTLSCEQNLNHDAMYWYRQDPGQGLRLIYYSQIVNDFQKGDIAEGYSVSREKKESFPLTVTSAQKNPTAFYLCASRDLPGQGDYGYTFGSGTRLTVV.

The gene calls are TRBV5-1 and TRBJ1-2, with no clear D. Germline CDR1 is SGHRS and CDR2 is YFSETQ. Trimming pared 4 bases from V and 10 bases from J, leaving 17 bases between. The CDR3 consists of 13 residues. The CDR3 here is CASSPTGSSDYTF. The CDR3 nucleotides read TGCGCCAGCAGCCCAACGGGGAGTAGTGACTACACCTTC. Drawing the rest from reference TRBV5-1 and TRBJ1-2, the complete variable domain is KAGVTQTPRYLIKTRGQQVTLSCSPISGHRSVSWYQQTPGQGLQFLFEYFSETQRNKGNFPGRFSGRQFSNSRSEMNVSTLELGDSALYLCASSPTGSSDYTFGSGTRLTVV.

The sample holds a few counts of this clone. The gene calls are TRBV23-1 and TRBJ2-7; no firm D call. TRBV23-1 is an open reading frame, and its role is uncertain. The CDR3 is made up of 9 amino acids. V was cut by 3 bases and J by 11 bases, with 5 bases left in between. CDR3 region: CASSHPEYF. Written as DNA, the CDR3 is TGCGCCAGCAGTCATCCCGAGTACTTC.

This chain joins TRBV4-1 and TRBJ2-7; 7 nucleotides line up with TRBD1. Germline CDR1 reads MGHRA; CDR2 reads YSYEKL. J lost 5 bases, V lost 4 bases, and 8 bases had no gene match. The CDR3 sequence is 14 residues long. CDR3 region: CASSLDRVLDEQYF. CDR3 nucleotide sequence: TGCGCCAGCAGCCTTGACAGGGTGTTAGACGAGCAGTACTTC.

V and J are TRBV5-6 and TRBJ2-1, with 11 bases fitting TRBD2. The trim removed 4 bases at V and 4 bases at J, leaving 4 bases unmatched. The CDR3 contains 15 residues. Germline-derived CDR1 and CDR2 are SGHDT and YYEEEE. CDR3 in amino acids: CASSPLAGEYNEQFF. CDR3 nucleotides: TGTGCCAGCAGCCCACTAGCGGGGGAGTACAATGAGCAGTTCTTC.

On this clone: The same CDR3 arises from other DNA sequences in this sample as well. The rearrangement uses TRBV30 and TRBJ1-5, with D uncertain. CDR1 is GTSNPN, CDR2 SVGIG, per germline (reference sequence). Trimming pared 2 bases from V and 6 bases from J, leaving 11 bases between. The CDR3 contains 13 residues. The CDR3 nucleotides read TGTGCCTGGAGTACCGGACCAAGTCAGCCCCAGCATTTT. This translates into CAWSTGPSQPQHF.

This clone has a single count. V usage is TRBV7-8 and J usage is TRBJ1-1, with D unclear. Trimming removed 2 bases from V and 7 bases from J, with 11 bases in between. Germline assignment: CDR1 SGHVS and CDR2 FQNEAQ. The CDR3 has 13 residues. The DNA of the CDR3 is TGTGCCAGCAGCTTAATGCAGGCGGTTGAAGCTTTCTTT. Translating gives CASSLMQAVEAFF.

DNA for the CDR3: TGTGCCAGCAGCCGGCGGGATACGAACACCGGGGAGCTGTTTTTT. Residues: CASSRRDTNTGELFF. This chain uses TRBV14 with TRBJ2-2, with D perhaps TRBD2 (6 bases). Germline V gene lookup returns CDR1 SGHDN and CDR2 FVKESK. The CDR3 length is 15 residues. The V end lost 4 bases, the J end lost 0 bases, and 9 bases lay between the germline ends.

The chain is built from TRBV5-6 and TRBJ1-2; no definite D call. V gave up 5 bases and J gave up 8 bases, with 25 bases separating them. Germline lookup yields CDR1 SGHDT and CDR2 YYEEEE. This CDR3 contains 16 residues. CDR3 sequence reads: CASRLIAPGGVGGYTF. The CDR3, as DNA: TGTGCCAGCAGACTTATTGCCCCTGGCGGGGTCGGCGGCTACACCTTC.

This sequence joins TRBV5-6 and TRBJ1-1; 9 nucleotides agree with TRBD1. Trimming removed 2 bases from V and 0 bases from J; junction bases left unmatched: 2. This CDR3 has 15 residues. The germline V gene has CDR1 SGHDT and CDR2 YYEEEE. This chain's CDR3 is CASSFDRGLNTEAFF. The CDR3 DNA is TGTGCCAGCAGCTTCGACAGGGGGTTGAACACTGAAGCTTTCTTT.

The V and J genes are TRBV11-2 and TRBJ2-6, with TRBD1 matching over 8 bases. CDR1 is SGHAT and CDR2 is FQNNGV in the germline V gene. The junction had 9 bases not matched to a gene; V was cut back by 5 bases and J by 0 bases. The CDR3 is 18 residues long. The CDR3 here is CASSRLGQVFSGANVLTF. CDR3 bases: TGTGCCAGCAGCCGTTTGGGACAGGTATTCTCTGGGGCCAACGTCCTGACTTTC.

V gene TRBV7-2 combines with J gene TRBJ2-6; D is perhaps TRBD1 (5 bases). Trimming cost V 5 bases and J 5 bases, with 22 bases left between them. Germline loops: CDR1 SGHTA, CDR2 FQGNSA. The CDR3 extends over 18 amino acids. CDR3 sequence: CASSVRGRRQSRANVLTF. The CDR3 bases are TGTGCCAGCAGCGTAAGGGGCAGACGACAAAGTCGGGCCAACGTCCTGACTTTC.

The chain combines TRBV19 with TRBJ1-6; tentative D call: TRBD1 (5 bases). Trimming pared 4 bases from V and 8 bases from J, leaving 15 bases between. Germline CDR1 and CDR2: LNHDA and SQIVND (reference sequence). There are 15 residues in the CDR3. CDR3 DNA: TGTGCCAGTAGTAGGCAGGGCGGTGTTGATTCACCCCTCCACTTT. It encodes CASSRQGGVDSPLHF.

This clone is a singleton in its sample. The chain has TRBV6-5 and TRBJ1-6; D unresolved. The V gene lost 5 bases and the J gene lost 10 bases, with 12 bases spanning the gap. The CDR3 extends over 13 amino acids. Germline assignment: CDR1 MNHEY and CDR2 SVGAGI. The CDR3 DNA reads TGTGCCAGCAGTCTCGGACTACAATCACCCCTCCACTTT. Its translation is CASSLGLQSPLHF.

This CDR3 reads CASSGRDRGQWMANEKLFF. In DNA, the CDR3 is TGTGCCAGCAGTGGCCGGGACAGGGGGCAATGGATGGCTAATGAAAAACTGTTTTTT. The J gene is TRBJ1-4, the V gene TRBV6-1; TRBD1 aligns across 12 bases. J was trimmed by 3 bases and V by 4 bases; bases with no gene match: 12. The length of the CDR3 is 19 residues. Looked up from germline, CDR1 is MNHNS and CDR2 is SASEGT.

This sequence joins TRBV19 and TRBJ1-2, with D possibly matching TRBD1 (6 bases). The V end lost 6 bases, the J end lost 0 bases, and 8 bases lay between the germline ends. Germline CDR1 and CDR2: LNHDA and SQIVND (reference sequence). The CDR3 is 13 amino acids. DNA for the CDR3: TGTGCCAGTAGAAAGGGGGCTAACTATGGCTACACCTTC. Protein product: CASRKGANYGYTF.

V gene TRBV5-1 combines with J gene TRBJ2-2; D may be TRBD2 (5 bases). CDR1 is SGHRS, CDR2 YFSETQ, per germline. Trimming cost V 4 bases and J 7 bases, with 14 bases left between them. The CDR3 length is 14 residues. The CDR3 protein is CASSPRRWGGELFF. CDR3 in DNA: TGCGCCAGCAGCCCGCGGAGGTGGGGCGGGGAGCTGTTTTTT. The complete variable domain, with remaining parts taken from reference TRBV5-1 and TRBJ2-2, reads KAGVTQTPRYLIKTRGQQVTLSCSPISGHRSVSWYQQTPGQGLQFLFEYFSETQRNKGNFPGRFSGRQFSNSRSEMNVSTLELGDSALYLCASSPRRWGGELFFGEGSRLTVL.

The gene calls are TRBV19 and TRBJ2-2, with 9 nucleotides matching TRBD1. The J segment lost 4 bases and the V segment lost 1 base, leaving 10 bases of the junction unmatched. The CDR3 length is 18 residues. Germline V gene sequence: CDR1 LNHDA, CDR2 SQIVND (reference sequence). The CDR3 sequence: CASSIAFWDRETTGELFF. CDR3 DNA sequence: TGTGCCAGTAGTATAGCTTTCTGGGACAGGGAGACCACCGGGGAGCTGTTTTTT. Based on the CDR3 plus reference TRBV19 and TRBJ2-2, the full variable domain is DGGITQSPKYLFRKEGQNVTLSCEQNLNHDAMYWYRQDPGQGLRLIYYSQIVNDFQKGDIAEGYSVSREKKESFPLTVTSAQKNPTAFYLCASSIAFWDRETTGELFFGEGSRLTVL.

The chain combines TRBV6-1 with TRBJ1-4, with a tentative D call TRBD1 (6 bases). This CDR3 is built from 16 residues. The germline CDR1 and CDR2 sequences are MNHNS and SASEGT. Trimming stripped 2 bases from V and 8 bases from J, with 18 bases between. CDR3 in DNA: TGTGCCAGCAGTGAATTCAGGGACATCAGGATGGAAAAACTGTTTTTT. Translation gives CASSEFRDIRMEKLFF.

The V gene is TRBV30, the J gene TRBJ2-7; 8 positions agree with TRBD2. Germline V gives CDR1 GTSNPN, CDR2 SVGIG (reference sequence). J gave up 3 bases and V 0 bases, and 22 bases lay outside the gene matches. The CDR3 covers 20 residues. CDR3 bases: TGTGCCTGGAGTGTACGGGAGGGAACCTGGGGCTCCTCGGCCCTCTACGAGCAGTACTTC. It translates to CAWSVREGTWGSSALYEQYF. Full variable domain (remainder filled in from reference TRBV30 and TRBJ2-7): SQTIHQWPATLVQPVGSPLSLECTVEGTSNPNLYWYRQAAGRGLQLLFYSVGIGQISSEVPQNLSASRPQDRQFILSSKKLLLSDSGFYLCAWSVREGTWGSSALYEQYFGPGTRLTVT.

V and J are TRBV18 and TRBJ2-7; D gene unclear. The CDR3 runs 17 residues. Germline CDR1 is KGHSH and CDR2 is LQKENI. Trimming pared 3 bases from V and 0 bases from J, leaving 18 bases between. The CDR3 sequence: CASSPAPTAMSSYEQYF. CDR3 nucleotide sequence: TGTGCCAGCTCACCCGCCCCTACAGCTATGAGCTCCTACGAGCAGTACTTC.

V and J are TRBV5-6 and TRBJ1-4, with TRBD1 identical over 7 bases. This CDR3 is 16 amino acids long. V lost 2 bases to trimming and J lost 5 bases; unmatched junction nucleotides: 9. The V gene's germline CDR1 is SGHDT and CDR2 YYEEEE. The CDR3 sequence is CASSLVPGGANEKLFF. The CDR3, as DNA: TGTGCCAGCAGCTTAGTACCAGGGGGAGCGAATGAAAAACTGTTTTTT. Drawing the rest from reference TRBV5-6 and TRBJ1-4, the complete variable domain is DAGVTQSPTHLIKTRGQQVTLRCSPKSGHDTVSWYQQALGQGPQFIFQYYEEEERQRGNFPDRFSGHQFPNYSSELNVNALLLGDSALYLCASSLVPGGANEKLFFGSGTQLSVL.

The chain couples TRBV5-6 to TRBJ1-2; D is undetermined. Trimming stripped 0 bases from V and 3 bases from J, with 6 bases between. CDR3 length equals 13 residues. Germline CDR1 reads SGHDT; CDR2 reads YYEEEE. CDR3: CASSLGGDYGYTF. For the CDR3, the DNA is TGTGCCAGCAGCTTGGGCGGGGACTATGGCTACACCTTC.

The chain has TRBV5-5 and TRBJ1-2; 11 nucleotides match TRBD1. The V gene's germline CDR1 is SGHKS and CDR2 YYEKEE (reference sequence). This CDR3 spans 17 amino acids. Losses at the gene ends were 2 bases for V and 4 bases for J; bases not matched to a gene: 10. The CDR3 region is CASSFWTGGVFGYGYTF. CDR3 DNA: TGTGCCAGCAGCTTTTGGACAGGGGGCGTTTTTGGCTATGGCTACACCTTC.

The rearrangement joins TRBV2 to TRBJ2-5, with 9 bases identical to TRBD2. J was trimmed by 5 bases and V by 8 bases; bases with no gene match: 9. CDR1 and CDR2 from the germline V gene are SNHLY and FYNNEI. The CDR3 has 14 residues. The DNA of the CDR3 is TGTGCCAGCGTAATGAGACTAGCGGAGGAGACCCAGTACTTC. This sequence encodes CASVMRLAEETQYF.